The clone carrying this T cell receptor beta chain has at least ten counts. Patients were aged 18 to 65, had disease duration under 2 months, and had newly diagnosed hyperthyroidism. From roughly 9.2 ml of fresh peripheral blood, PBMCs were isolated. This entry is derived from a study of T cells in Graves' hyperthyroidism and ophthalmopathy. Amplified TCR beta CDR3 regions came from RNA transcripts. A set of HTBI primers served as the primers for a first-round RT-PCR of the TCR CDR3. TCRdb independently ran MiXCR on the multiplex PCR reads; one entry per CDR3 protein. The repertoire has around 280,000 distinct CDR3 sequences, roughly 13% of them found once; the top ten carry 7.9%. Germline loops: CDR1 MGHDK, CDR2 SYGVNS. The CDR3 runs to 14 residues. After removal of 4 bases from V and 7 bases from J, the junction contained 2 bases not matched to a gene.

Sequencing input: blood. This sequence originates from a woman in her forties with Graves' hyperthyroidism. The V gene is TRBV25-1, the J gene TRBJ1-6; 9 bases agree with TRBD1. The DNA of the CDR3 is TGTGCCAGCAGTGGGACAGGGGAAAATTCACCCCTCCACTTT. It codes for CASSGTGENSPLHF.